Listed below are T cell receptor beta chains from one sample, sequenced in a study of T-cell memory formation after mild COVID-19. TCRdb re-derived calls from the 5' RACE reads in MiXCR, one entry per CDR3 protein. Altogether 150,000 to 200,000 distinct CDR3 sequences are present, about a fifth being singletons, with the ten largest covering under 25%. Sequencing was performed on PBMCs or a T cell subset sorted from them (not recorded which). These receptors were obtained from an adult woman who had mild COVID-19 (a few samples of this study predate the infection). Cell type and time point are not known. Both conserved end residues are part of each CDR3. D genes are given only for firm matches. Only part of the rows carry a size: once, few, many, or a class if the clone is expanded.

d_call	j_call	v_call	clone_size	cdr3_nt	cdr3_aa
.	TRBJ1-6	TRBV27	.	TGTGCCAGCAGTTTGGGGCAGGGGTCTTCACCCCTCCACTTT	CASSLGQGSSPLHF
.	TRBJ2-7	TRBV7-9	.	TGTGCCAGCAGCTCGGGGTCCCCCTACTACTCCTACGAGCAGTACTTC	CASSSGSPYYSYEQYF
.	TRBJ2-3	TRBV12-3/TRBV12-4	.	TGTGCCAGCAGTTTAGCGAGATCCGGGGATACGCAGTATTTT	CASSLARSGDTQYF
TRBD2	TRBJ2-3	TRBV7-9	few	TGTGCCAGCAGCTTTGGGACTAGCGGGACGGATACGCAGTATTTT	CASSFGTSGTDTQYF
TRBD2	TRBJ2-2	TRBV24-1	.	TGTGCCACCAGTGACCCGACGGGGAGGGCGAACACCGGGGAGCTGTTTTTT	CATSDPTGRANTGELFF
.	TRBJ2-1	TRBV11-2	few	TGTGCCAGCAGCTTAGATACTTGGACTCGTGCTGACAATGAGCAGTTCTTC	CASSLDTWTRADNEQFF
.	TRBJ2-6	TRBV6-6	few	TGTGCCAGCAGCGACTCTGGGGCCAACGTCCTGACTTTC	CASSDSGANVLTF
.	TRBJ1-1	TRBV20-1	few	TGCAGTGCTAGAGACGGGTGGACTGAAGCTTTCTTT	CSARDGWTEAFF
TRBD1	TRBJ2-3	TRBV15	.	TGTGCCACCGAGGGGGCGAACACAGATACGCAGTATTTT	CATEGANTDTQYF
.	TRBJ1-2	TRBV6-5	few	TGTGCCAGCAGTTACTCCGGGGGTCCCTATGGCTACACCTTC	CASSYSGGPYGYTF
TRBD2	TRBJ2-1	TRBV12-3/TRBV12-4	.	TGTGCCAGCAGTTACGGGGGGGGCGCCTACAATGAGCAGTTCTTC	CASSYGGGAYNEQFF
TRBD2	TRBJ2-3	TRBV6-1	few	TGTGCCAGCACAGAGGTAGCGGGGGGGACAGATACGCAGTATTTT	CASTEVAGGTDTQYF
.	TRBJ1-2	TRBV9	few	TGTGCCAGCAGCGCCACGGCCGGTCCTACTAACTATGGCTACACCTTC	CASSATAGPTNYGYTF
.	TRBJ2-7	TRBV4-1	few	TGCGCCAGCAGCCAAGATCCGGACATACGCTACGAGCAGTACTTC	CASSQDPDIRYEQYF
TRBD2	TRBJ2-5	TRBV12-3/TRBV12-4	.	TGTGCCAGCAGTTCCGGGACTAGCACCCAGACCCAGTACTTC	CASSSGTSTQTQYF
TRBD1	TRBJ2-3	TRBV30	.	TGTGCCTGGAGTGGACAGGGGGAAGTCGATACGCAGTATTTT	CAWSGQGEVDTQYF
TRBD2	TRBJ2-1	TRBV11-2	.	TGTGCCAGCAGCTTAGCCCTCGGGACTAGCGGGTTGAGTGACAATGAGCAGTTCTTC	CASSLALGTSGLSDNEQFF
TRBD1	TRBJ2-7	TRBV6-6	.	TGTGCCACCGGACAGGGGGCCGACGAGCAGTACTTC	CATGQGADEQYF
TRBD1	TRBJ2-5	TRBV7-9	few	TGTGCCAGCGGAGACAGGGCCCTAGAGACCCAGTACTTC	CASGDRALETQYF
.	TRBJ2-7	TRBV21-1	few	TGTGCCAGCAGCAACGACGGGGCGCCTTCGTACGAGCAGTACTTC	CASSNDGAPSYEQYF
TRBD2	TRBJ2-1	TRBV9	.	TGTGCCAGCAGCTTGACTAGCGGGGCCGACAATGAGCAGTTCTTC	CASSLTSGADNEQFF
.	TRBJ2-3	TRBV5-6	.	TGTGCCAGCAGCGAGGGTTTTTCGGTCCCAACAGATACGCAGTATTTT	CASSEGFSVPTDTQYF
.	TRBJ2-3	TRBV2	.	TGTGCCAGCACCTCCGGGACATGGGGCACAGATACGCAGTATTTT	CASTSGTWGTDTQYF
.	TRBJ2-1	TRBV7-6	.	TGTGCCAGCAGCTTCCTAAGGGCCACCCAGCAGTTCTTC	CASSFLRATQQFF
.	TRBJ1-1	TRBV5-1	.	TGCGCCAGCAGCTTCCTGAGTGGAGACACTGAAGCTTTCTTT	CASSFLSGDTEAFF
TRBD2	TRBJ2-1	TRBV29-1	.	TGCAGCGTCCAAACGGGAGCGGGAAAAGCCAATGAGCAGTTCTTC	CSVQTGAGKANEQFF
TRBD1	TRBJ1-5	TRBV7-8	.	TGTGCCAGCAGCAACACCACAGGGGGCTGGGGCAATCAGCCCCAGCATTTT	CASSNTTGGWGNQPQHF
TRBD1	TRBJ2-7	TRBV9	few	TGTGCCAGCAGCGGGACAGGGCAGGGTTCTTACGAGCAGTACTTC	CASSGTGQGSYEQYF
.	TRBJ1-1	TRBV5-1	few	TGCGCCAGCAACCCGGATCGGGGGCACACTGAAGCTTTCTTT	CASNPDRGHTEAFF
.	TRBJ2-1	TRBV4-3	.	TGCGCCAGCAGCCAAGAGGGACGGTACATTTACAATGAGCAGTTCTTC	CASSQEGRYIYNEQFF
TRBD1	TRBJ1-1	TRBV20-1	.	TGCAGTGCTAGAGACCCGACAGGGAGGCGGAACACTGAAGCTTTCTTT	CSARDPTGRRNTEAFF
.	TRBJ1-1	TRBV6-5	.	TGTGCCAGCAGTTACAGGGAAGGGAACACTGAAGCTTTCTTT	CASSYREGNTEAFF
.	TRBJ2-3	TRBV5-6	.	TGTGCCAGCAGCCGCGGGCCCCCGTCGCCAGATACGCAGTATTTT	CASSRGPPSPDTQYF
.	TRBJ2-7	TRBV27	few	TGTGCCAGCAGTTTATTTCAGGGGTCAGATCTGAAGCAGTACTTC	CASSLFQGSDLKQYF
TRBD2	TRBJ2-5	TRBV12-3/TRBV12-4	.	TGTGCCAGCAGCTATGTATCGGCTAGCGGGGAACAAGAGACCCAGTACTTC	CASSYVSASGEQETQYF
TRBD2	TRBJ2-7	TRBV29-1	.	TGCAGCGTTGGCGGGAGTATCTCCTACGAGCAGTACTTC	CSVGGSISYEQYF
TRBD2	TRBJ2-3	TRBV10-3	few	TGTGCCATCAGGAGCGGGAGCGAGGATACGCAGTATTTT	CAIRSGSEDTQYF
TRBD1	TRBJ2-7	TRBV29-1	few	TGCAGCGTTTCCAGGACAGGGGTGGGCGAGCAGTACTTC	CSVSRTGVGEQYF
.	TRBJ2-7	TRBV29-1	few	TGCAGCGTTGTTTCAGGGAACTCCTACGAGCAGTACTTC	CSVVSGNSYEQYF
.	TRBJ2-3	TRBV9	few	TGTGCCAGCAGCGTAGCTTCAGGGTCTAGCACAGATACGCAGTATTTT	CASSVASGSSTDTQYF
.	TRBJ1-4	TRBV12-3/TRBV12-4	.	TGTGCCAGCAGCCCGGTCGGTGAAAAACTGTTTTTT	CASSPVGEKLFF
.	TRBJ2-7	TRBV29-1	few	TGCAGCGTTACCGGACAGAGTATCTACGAGCAGTACTTC	CSVTGQSIYEQYF
TRBD2	TRBJ2-5	TRBV29-1	.	TGCAGCGTTGACGACCCCCCATGGACTAGCGGGGCGGAAGAGACCCAGTACTTC	CSVDDPPWTSGAEETQYF
.	TRBJ2-2	TRBV7-6	few	TGTGCCAGCAGCCCCCGCCCGGGGGTCAACACCGGGGAGCTGTTTTTT	CASSPRPGVNTGELFF
TRBD1	TRBJ2-7	TRBV7-9	few	TGTGCCAGCAGCTCCGGGACAGGGGTGAACGAGCAGTACTTC	CASSSGTGVNEQYF
.	TRBJ2-7	TRBV3-2	.	TGTGCCAGCAGCAAGGACAGGGGGCCCTACGAGCAGTACTTC	CASSKDRGPYEQYF
.	TRBJ2-7	TRBV6-4	.	TGTGCCAGCAGTGACGCCCTGGGAACTCGGACAGAGACCTCTTCCTACGAGCAGTACTTC	CASSDALGTRTETSSYEQYF
.	TRBJ2-1	TRBV3-1	.	TGTGCCAGCAGCCTTACTAGACGTAATGAGCAGTTCTTC	CASSLTRRNEQFF
.	TRBJ2-2	TRBV20-1	.	TGCAGTGCTCGACCTACCGGGGAGCTGTTTTTT	CSARPTGELFF
.	TRBJ2-3	TRBV7-6	many	TGTGCCAGCAGCCTGTCGGGGGGCACAGATACGCAGTATTTT	CASSLSGGTDTQYF
.	TRBJ1-2	TRBV7-9	.	TGTGCCAGCAGCTCTCCGGGGGGTGGCTACACCTTC	CASSSPGGGYTF
.	TRBJ2-2	TRBV6-1	many	TGTGCCAGCAGTGAAGGGCGGACTGTACCGGGGGAGCTGTTTTTT	CASSEGRTVPGELFF
.	TRBJ1-5	TRBV4-1	.	TGCGCCAGCAGCCAAGAGCCCAATGATCGTCAGCCCCAGCATTTT	CASSQEPNDRQPQHF
.	TRBJ2-7	TRBV18	few	TGTGCCAGCTCACCGCCGTACTCCTACGAGCAGTACTTC	CASSPPYSYEQYF
TRBD1	TRBJ1-4	TRBV20-1	.	TGCAGTGCCACCTCCGGGACAGGGCCTAATGAAAAACTGTTTTTT	CSATSGTGPNEKLFF
.	TRBJ2-7	TRBV7-9	many	TGTGCCAGCAGCACCGGGTCCGAATCAACCTACGAGCAGTACTTC	CASSTGSESTYEQYF